This is a list of T cell receptor beta chains from one sample in a study of blood T cell repertoires in COVID-19. Libraries were prepared by immunoSEQ multiplex PCR; TCRdb keeps only in-frame clonotypes and omits some of them. The sample lists 150,000 or so clones; roughly 83% were seen once. Sequenced material: peripheral blood. The receptors were gathered from a woman of 80 years or more with acute or convalescent COVID-19. The CDR3 runs from the conserved cysteine through the conserved F or W. D genes are given only for firm matches. For some rows the clone size is stated as once, few or many, or as a class when expanded; others skip it.

TRBV29-1	NA	TRBD2	14	TRBJ2-3	CSGTLAGESDTQYF	TGCAGCGGGACACTAGCGGGGGAATCAGATACGCAGTATTTT
TRBV6-5	NA	NA	15	TRBJ2-2	CASSYSRSYTGELFF	TGTGCCAGCAGTTACTCGCGGAGCTACACCGGGGAGCTGTTTTTT
TRBV11-3	NA	NA	13	TRBJ1-1	CASSLDAHGVAFF	TGTGCCAGCAGCTTAGATGCGCACGGGGTAGCTTTCTTT
TRBV30	NA	NA	13	TRBJ1-4	CAWSAGIREKLFF	TGTGCCTGGAGTGCCGGGATCCGGGAAAAACTGTTTTTT
TRBV19	NA	NA	15	TRBJ1-5	CASSLGEGKAQPQHF	TGTGCCAGTAGTCTCGGGGAGGGGAAGGCTCAGCCCCAGCATTTT
TRBV24-1	NA	NA	14	TRBJ1-5	CATSASGVNQPQHF	TGTGCCACCAGTGCGTCAGGGGTCAATCAGCCCCAGCATTTT
TRBV27	NA	TRBD1	17	TRBJ1-6	CASIPKPGTGRVAALHF	TGTGCCAGCATCCCAAAGCCCGGGACAGGGCGCGTCGCGGCCCTCCACTTT
TRBV7-3	NA	TRBD1	16	TRBJ1-2	CASSFATTGQGYGYTF	TGTGCCAGCAGCTTCGCCACAACGGGACAGGGCTATGGCTACACCTTC
TRBV30	few	NA	17	TRBJ1-1	CAWSTFPISSGNTEAFF	TGTGCCTGGAGTACCTTCCCCATTTCGTCAGGGAACACTGAAGCTTTCTTT
TRBV4-1	NA	TRBD1	16	TRBJ1-1	CASSQAPGQLNTEAFF	TGCGCCAGCAGCCAAGCGCCGGGACAGTTGAACACTGAAGCTTTCTTT
TRBV7-8	NA	NA	13	TRBJ1-6	CASTTEYNSPLHF	TGTGCCAGCACGACAGAATATAATTCACCCCTCCACTTT
TRBV5-5	NA	NA	14	TRBJ2-5	CASSLLQGQETQYF	TGTGCCAGCAGCTTGTTACAGGGCCAAGAGACCCAGTACTTC
TRBV11-2	NA	NA	15	TRBJ1-4	CASSRRGSGDEKLFF	TGTGCCAGCAGTCGGAGAGGGTCAGGTGATGAAAAACTGTTTTTT
TRBV3-1/TRBV3-2	NA	NA	11	TRBJ2-7	CASSHIYEQYF	TGTGCCAGCAGCCACATCTACGAGCAGTACTTC
TRBV7-6	NA	NA	14	TRBJ2-3	CASTYLEFTDTQYF	TGTGCCAGCACCTATTTGGAGTTCACAGATACGCAGTATTTT
TRBV6-5	NA	NA	12	TRBJ1-2	CASSSSGYGYTF	TGTGCCAGCAGTAGCTCAGGATATGGCTACACCTTC
TRBV10-3	NA	TRBD1	13	TRBJ2-1	CASRGTVYNEQFF	TGTGCCTCCCGAGGGACAGTCTACAATGAGCAGTTCTTC
TRBV19	NA	TRBD1	14	TRBJ2-5	CASSNMTGQETQYF	TGTGCCAGTAGTAATATGACAGGGCAAGAGACCCAGTACTTC
TRBV5-1	once	NA	16	TRBJ1-3	CASGHEFSPSGNTIYF	TGCGCCAGCGGGCACGAGTTTTCTCCCTCTGGAAACACCATATATTTT
TRBV6-5	NA	TRBD1	14	TRBJ1-4	CASSRGQGQGKLFF	TGTGCCAGCAGCCGCGGACAGGGGCAGGGGAAACTGTTTTTT
TRBV7-9	NA	TRBD1	15	TRBJ2-3	CASSTGQGVTDTQYF	TGTGCCAGCAGCACAGGACAGGGGGTGACAGATACGCAGTATTTT
TRBV5-1	NA	NA	13	TRBJ2-3	CASTPGGTDTQYF	TGCGCCAGCACCCCGGGAGGCACAGATACGCAGTATTTT
TRBV19	NA	TRBD1	15	TRBJ2-1	CASSATGGWGNEQFF	TGTGCCAGTAGTGCAACAGGGGGCTGGGGCAATGAGCAGTTCTTC
TRBV5-1	few	NA	15	TRBJ2-7	CASSLTNTGTYEQYF	TGCGCCAGCAGCTTGACTAACACAGGGACCTACGAGCAGTACTTC
TRBV7-2	NA	NA	13	TRBJ1-5	CASSTRSNQPQHF	TGTGCCAGTTCGACACGGAGCAATCAGCCCCAGCATTTT
TRBV6-5	NA	NA	11	TRBJ1-1	CASQIGQEAFF	TGTGCCAGCCAGATAGGACAGGAAGCTTTCTTT
TRBV4-3	NA	NA	13	TRBJ1-1	CASSQDRDTEAFF	TGCGCCAGCAGCCAAGATCGGGACACTGAAGCTTTCTTT
TRBV5-1	NA	NA	15	TRBJ1-1	CASSLDRGVGTEAFF	TGCGCCAGCAGCTTGGATCGGGGTGTGGGAACTGAAGCTTTCTTT
TRBV7-3	NA	NA	15	TRBJ1-6	CASSLRGRGSSPLHF	TGTGCCAGCAGCTTACGGGGCAGGGGTAGTTCACCCCTCCACTTT
TRBV12-3/TRBV12-4	once	NA	13	TRBJ2-2	CASSPTNTGELFF	TGTGCCAGCAGCCCTACGAACACCGGGGAGCTGTTTTTT
TRBV6-5	once	NA	14	TRBJ1-3	CASTRGTSGNTIYF	TGTGCCAGCACCCGGGGAACCTCTGGAAACACCATATATTTT
TRBV6-1	once	NA	13	TRBJ2-3	CASSDLRADTQYF	TGTGCCAGCAGTGATCTCCGGGCAGATACGCAGTATTTT
TRBV5-5	NA	TRBD2	15	TRBJ2-7	CASSYPRGEAYEQYF	TGTGCCAGCAGCTACCCTCGGGGGGAAGCCTACGAGCAGTACTTC
TRBV9	NA	NA	13	TRBJ1-4	CASSVGGLSQLFF	TGTGCCAGCAGCGTAGGAGGATTATCTCAACTGTTTTTT
TRBV4-2	NA	NA	17	TRBJ1-3	CASSQDLTVASGNTIYF	TGTGCCAGCAGCCAAGACCTGACAGTTGCTTCTGGAAACACCATATATTTT
TRBV7-2	NA	NA	13	TRBJ1-1	CASTRAQGTEAFF	TGTGCCAGCACTAGAGCCCAGGGCACTGAAGCTTTCTTT
TRBV12-5	NA	NA	13	TRBJ2-2	CALNRENTGELFF	TGTGCCTTAAACAGGGAGAACACCGGGGAGCTGTTTTTT
TRBV12-3/TRBV12-4	NA	TRBD1	12	TRBJ1-1	CASSKGTVGSFF	TGTGCCAGCAGCAAAGGGACAGTGGGAAGCTTCTTT
TRBV7-8	NA	NA	13	TRBJ1-4	CASRRGGNEKLFF	TGTGCCAGCCGGCGGGGGGGGAATGAAAAACTGTTTTTT
TRBV9	NA	TRBD2	16	TRBJ2-3	CASSRTSGGAADTQYF	TGTGCCAGCAGCCGGACTAGCGGGGGGGCTGCGGATACGCAGTATTTT
TRBV19	NA	NA	19	TRBJ1-5	CASSIGGRWVQGYNQPQHF	TGTGCCAGTAGTATAGGTGGAAGGTGGGTTCAGGGCTACAATCAGCCCCAGCATTTT
TRBV7-9	NA	NA	13	TRBJ1-2	CASSHPAGDGYTF	TGTGCCAGCAGCCATCCTGCAGGGGACGGCTACACCTTC
TRBV4-2	NA	NA	16	TRBJ2-1	CASIKESGSSYNEQFF	TGTGCCAGCATAAAAGAAAGCGGAAGCTCCTACAATGAGCAGTTCTTC
TRBV6-1	NA	TRBD2	17	TRBJ2-3	CASSDLGLAGREDTQYF	TGTGCCAGCAGTGACCTCGGACTAGCGGGGAGGGAGGATACGCAGTATTTT
TRBV6-2/TRBV6-3	NA	NA	14	TRBJ2-2	CASSSDTSSGELFF	TGTGCCAGCAGTTCCGATACTAGCTCCGGGGAGCTGTTTTTT
TRBV15	NA	TRBD1	14	TRBJ2-7	CATSSRTGPDEQYF	TGTGCCACCAGCAGCAGGACAGGGCCGGACGAGCAGTACTTC
TRBV11-2	NA	TRBD1	15	TRBJ2-1	CASSRQGERDNEQFF	TGTGCCAGCAGCCGCCAGGGGGAGAGAGACAATGAGCAGTTCTTC
TRBV9	once	NA	17	TRBJ2-1	CASSVEGTGGAYNEQFF	TGTGCCAGCAGCGTAGAAGGGACTGGGGGAGCGTACAATGAGCAGTTCTTC